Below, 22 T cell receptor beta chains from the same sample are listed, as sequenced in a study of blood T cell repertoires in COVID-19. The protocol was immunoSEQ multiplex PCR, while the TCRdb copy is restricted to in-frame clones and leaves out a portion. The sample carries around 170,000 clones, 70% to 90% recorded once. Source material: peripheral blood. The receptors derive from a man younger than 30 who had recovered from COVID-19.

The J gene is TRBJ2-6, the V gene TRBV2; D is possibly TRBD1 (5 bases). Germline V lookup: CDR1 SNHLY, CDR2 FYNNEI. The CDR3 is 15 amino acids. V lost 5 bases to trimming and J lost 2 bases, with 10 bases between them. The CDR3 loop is CASSKTDPGANVLTF. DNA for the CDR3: TGTGCCAGCAGTAAGACAGACCCTGGGGCCAACGTCCTGACTTTC.

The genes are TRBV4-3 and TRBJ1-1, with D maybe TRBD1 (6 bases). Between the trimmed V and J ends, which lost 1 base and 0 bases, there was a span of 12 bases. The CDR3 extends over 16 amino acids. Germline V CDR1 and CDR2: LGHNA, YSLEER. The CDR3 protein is CASSQVRGIMNTEAFF. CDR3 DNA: TGCGCCAGCAGCCAAGTCAGGGGTATTATGAACACTGAAGCTTTCTTT.

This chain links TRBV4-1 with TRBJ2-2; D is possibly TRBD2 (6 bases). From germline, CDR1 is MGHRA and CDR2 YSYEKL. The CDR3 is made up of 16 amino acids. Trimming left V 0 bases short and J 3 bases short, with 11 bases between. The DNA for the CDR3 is TGCGCCAGCAGCCAAGATGGAGGGTATTACACCGGGGAGCTGTTTTTT. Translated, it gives CASSQDGGYYTGELFF.

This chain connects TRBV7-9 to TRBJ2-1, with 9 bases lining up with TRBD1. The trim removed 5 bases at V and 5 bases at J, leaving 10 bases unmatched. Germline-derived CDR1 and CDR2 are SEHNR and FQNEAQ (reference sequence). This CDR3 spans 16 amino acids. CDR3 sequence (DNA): TGTGCCAGCAGCCCCGACAGGGGGTCGATTAACAATGAGCAGTTCTTC. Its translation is CASSPDRGSINNEQFF.

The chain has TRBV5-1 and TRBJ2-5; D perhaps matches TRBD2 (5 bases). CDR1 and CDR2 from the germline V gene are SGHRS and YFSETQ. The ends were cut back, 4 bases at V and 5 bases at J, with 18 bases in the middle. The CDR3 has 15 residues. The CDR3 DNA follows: TGCGCCAGCAGCCCTCCGGGTTCCCGAGGGGAGACCCAGTACTTC. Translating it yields CASSPPGSRGETQYF.

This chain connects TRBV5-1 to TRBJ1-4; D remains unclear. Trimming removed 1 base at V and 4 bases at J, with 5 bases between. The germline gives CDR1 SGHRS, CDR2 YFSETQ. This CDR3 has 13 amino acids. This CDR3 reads CASSLYINEKLFF. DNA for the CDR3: TGCGCCAGCAGCTTGTACATTAATGAAAAACTGTTTTTT.

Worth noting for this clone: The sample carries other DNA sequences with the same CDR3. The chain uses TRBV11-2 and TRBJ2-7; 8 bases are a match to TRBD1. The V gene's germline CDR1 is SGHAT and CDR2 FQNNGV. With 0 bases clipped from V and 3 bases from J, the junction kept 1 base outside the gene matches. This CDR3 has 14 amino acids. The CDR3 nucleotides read TGTGCCAGCAGCTTAGACAGGGGGCGCTACGAGCAGTACTTC. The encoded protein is CASSLDRGRYEQYF.

In DNA, the CDR3 is TGTGCCAGCAGCGTAGGCGGGACCCATGGCATCGGTGAGCAGTTCTTC. Its translation: CASSVGGTHGIGEQFF. The gene calls are TRBV9 and TRBJ2-1; TRBD2 is a possible D gene (6 bases). Trimming shortened V by 0 bases and J by 9 bases, and 19 bases separated the two germline ends. Germline assignment: CDR1 SGDLS and CDR2 YYNGEE. This CDR3 spans 16 amino acids.

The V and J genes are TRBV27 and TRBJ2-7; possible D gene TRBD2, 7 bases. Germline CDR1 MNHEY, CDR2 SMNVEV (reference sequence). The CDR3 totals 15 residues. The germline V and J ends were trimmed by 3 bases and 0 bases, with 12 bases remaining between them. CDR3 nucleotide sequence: TGTGCCAGCAGTTTTAGGGGGGGAAGCTCCTACGAGCAGTACTTC. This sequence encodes CASSFRGGSSYEQYF.

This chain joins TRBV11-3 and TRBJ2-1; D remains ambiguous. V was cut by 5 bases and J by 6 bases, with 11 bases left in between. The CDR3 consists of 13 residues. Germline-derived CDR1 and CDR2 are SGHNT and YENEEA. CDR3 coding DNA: TGTGCCAGCAGCCCGTTTTCAGGCAATGAGCAGTTCTTC. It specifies CASSPFSGNEQFF.

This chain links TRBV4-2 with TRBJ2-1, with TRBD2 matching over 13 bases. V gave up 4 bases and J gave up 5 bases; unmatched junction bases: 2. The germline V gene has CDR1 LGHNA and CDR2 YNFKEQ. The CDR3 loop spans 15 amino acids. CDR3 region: CASSRGLAGHNEQFF. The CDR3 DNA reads TGTGCCAGCAGCCGGGGACTAGCGGGACACAATGAGCAGTTCTTC.

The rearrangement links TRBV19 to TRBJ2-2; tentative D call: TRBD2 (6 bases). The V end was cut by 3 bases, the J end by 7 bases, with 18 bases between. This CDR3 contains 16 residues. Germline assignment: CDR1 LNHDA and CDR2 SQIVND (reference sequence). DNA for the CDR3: TGTGCCAGTAGTATTGGGAGGTCCAGGGCCAACGGGGAGCTGTTTTTT. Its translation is CASSIGRSRANGELFF.

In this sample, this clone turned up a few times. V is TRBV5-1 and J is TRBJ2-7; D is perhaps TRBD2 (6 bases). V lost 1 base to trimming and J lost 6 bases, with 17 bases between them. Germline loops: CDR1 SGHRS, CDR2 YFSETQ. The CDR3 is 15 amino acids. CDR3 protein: CASSLSRLELREQYF. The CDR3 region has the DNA TGCGCCAGCAGCTTGTCAAGACTAGAATTGCGCGAGCAGTACTTC.

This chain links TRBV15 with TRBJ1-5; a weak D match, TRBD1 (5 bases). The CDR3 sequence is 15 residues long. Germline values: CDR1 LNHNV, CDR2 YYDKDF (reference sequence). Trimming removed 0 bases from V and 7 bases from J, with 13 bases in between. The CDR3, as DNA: TGTGCCACCAGCAGAGATTTACAGGAGGGGCAGCCCCAGCATTTT. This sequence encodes CATSRDLQEGQPQHF.

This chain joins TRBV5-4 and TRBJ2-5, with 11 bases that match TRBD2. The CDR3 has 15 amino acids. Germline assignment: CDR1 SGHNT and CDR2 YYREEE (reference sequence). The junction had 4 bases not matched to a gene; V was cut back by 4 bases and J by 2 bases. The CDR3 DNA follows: TGTGCCAGCAGCCAGACTAGCGGGATACAAGAGACCCAGTACTTC. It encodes CASSQTSGIQETQYF.

The CDR3 DNA is TGTGCCAGCAGTTACCGTCGTGGGAGCTTCTACGAGCAGTACTTC. This encodes CASSYRRGSFYEQYF. This sequence joins TRBV6-2 or TRBV6-3 and TRBJ2-7; possible D gene TRBD2, 5 bases. Per the germline V gene, CDR1 is MNHEY and CDR2 is SVGEGT. CDR3 length equals 15 residues. V lost 2 bases and J lost 3, with 14 bases in between.

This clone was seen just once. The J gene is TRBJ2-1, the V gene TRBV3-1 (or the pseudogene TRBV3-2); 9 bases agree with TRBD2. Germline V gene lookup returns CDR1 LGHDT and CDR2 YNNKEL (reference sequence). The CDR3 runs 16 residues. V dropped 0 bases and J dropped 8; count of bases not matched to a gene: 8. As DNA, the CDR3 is TGTGCCAGCAGCCAAGATAGGCGGGAGGGCCGCGATGAGCAGTTCTTC. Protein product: CASSQDRREGRDEQFF.

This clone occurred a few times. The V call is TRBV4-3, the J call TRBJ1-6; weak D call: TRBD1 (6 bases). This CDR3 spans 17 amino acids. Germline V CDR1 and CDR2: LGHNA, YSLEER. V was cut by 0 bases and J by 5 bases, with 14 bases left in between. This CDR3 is CASSQERVTGHNSPLHF. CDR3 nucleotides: TGCGCCAGCAGCCAAGAGAGAGTTACAGGGCATAATTCACCCCTCCACTTT.

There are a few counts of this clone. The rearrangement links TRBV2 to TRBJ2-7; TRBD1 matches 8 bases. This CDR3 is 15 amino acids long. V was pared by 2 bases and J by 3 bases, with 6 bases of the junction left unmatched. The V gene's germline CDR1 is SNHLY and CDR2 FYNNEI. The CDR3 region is CASSERQGSFYEQYF. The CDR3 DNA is TGTGCCAGCAGTGAACGACAGGGGAGTTTCTACGAGCAGTACTTC.

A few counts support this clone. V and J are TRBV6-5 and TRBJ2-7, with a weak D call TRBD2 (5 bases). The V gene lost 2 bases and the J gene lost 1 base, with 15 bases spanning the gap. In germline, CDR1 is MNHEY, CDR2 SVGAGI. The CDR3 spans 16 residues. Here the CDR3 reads CASSYGGEYDSYEQYF. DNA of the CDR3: TGTGCCAGCAGTTACGGTGGGGAGTACGATTCCTACGAGCAGTACTTC.

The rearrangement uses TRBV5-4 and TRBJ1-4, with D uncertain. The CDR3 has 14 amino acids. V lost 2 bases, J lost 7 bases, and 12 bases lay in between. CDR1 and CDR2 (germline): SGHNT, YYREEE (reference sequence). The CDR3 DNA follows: TGTGCCAGCAGCTTCACGGGGTCTGTTGAAAAACTGTTTTTT. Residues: CASSFTGSVEKLFF.

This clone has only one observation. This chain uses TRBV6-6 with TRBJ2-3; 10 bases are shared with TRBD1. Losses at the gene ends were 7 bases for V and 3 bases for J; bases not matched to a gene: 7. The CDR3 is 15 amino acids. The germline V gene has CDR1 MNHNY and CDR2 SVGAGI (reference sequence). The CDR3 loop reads CASNPRDRGTDTQYF. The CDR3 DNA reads TGTGCCAGCAACCCTAGGGACAGGGGTACAGATACGCAGTATTTT.